This passage covers 7 T cell receptor beta chains from one sample sequenced in a study of T-cell memory formation after mild COVID-19. In TCRdb, the 5' RACE reads were re-called with MiXCR into one record per CDR3 protein. The sample yields around 310,000 distinct CDR3 sequences, around a fifth seen once. The sample was PBMCs or a T cell subset sorted from them (not recorded which). The receptors shown here come from a man between 18 and 29 years old who had mild COVID-19 (a few samples of this study predate the infection). Cell type and time point are not known.

The genes are TRBV5-5 and TRBJ1-6; 8 bases fit TRBD1. The trim removed 2 bases at V and 8 bases at J, leaving 6 bases unmatched. Germline V gene sequence: CDR1 SGHKS, CDR2 YYEKEE (reference sequence). This CDR3 spans 15 amino acids. The CDR3 reads CASSLLGQGHSPLHF. The CDR3 bases are TGTGCCAGCAGCTTACTCGGACAGGGTCATTCACCCCTCCACTTT.

The gene calls are TRBV30 and TRBJ2-3; D gene uncertain. Germline V gene data show CDR1 as GTSNPN and CDR2 as SVGIG (reference sequence). Trimming stripped 3 bases from V and 2 bases from J, with 9 bases between. This CDR3 contains 13 residues. CDR3 protein: CAWSVRNTDTQYF. The CDR3 nucleotides are TGTGCCTGGAGCGTCCGCAACACAGATACGCAGTATTTT.

The sample holds many counts of this clonotype. This chain connects TRBV7-8 to TRBJ1-1, with D hard to call. Between the trimmed V and J ends, which lost 6 bases and 0 bases, there was a span of 11 bases. Germline-derived CDR1 and CDR2 are SGHVS and FQNEAQ. The CDR3 length is 14 residues. The CDR3 DNA reads TGTGCCAGCAGGGCAGGAGCGGTGAACACTGAAGCTTTCTTT. Translation gives CASRAGAVNTEAFF. The whole variable domain, filled in from reference TRBV7-8 and TRBJ1-1, reads GAGVSQSPRYKVAKRGQDVALRCDPISGHVSLFWYQQALGQGPEFLTYFQNEAQLDKSGLPSDRFFAERPEGSVSTLKIQRTQQEDSAVYLCASRAGAVNTEAFFGQGTRLTVV.

This clonotype was seen only a few times. The J gene is TRBJ2-4, the V gene TRBV5-1; D tentatively fits TRBD1 or TRBD2 (6 bases each). This CDR3 spans 16 amino acids. Trimming removed 4 bases at V and 1 base at J, with 15 bases between. Germline CDR1 reads SGHRS; CDR2 reads YFSETQ. The CDR3: CASSPTGAEAKNIQYF. The CDR3 nucleotides are TGCGCCAGCAGCCCGACGGGGGCCGAGGCCAAAAACATTCAGTACTTC.

This clonotype is a singleton in its sample. The rearrangement joins TRBV4-2 to TRBJ2-5; 10 bases align to TRBD2. This CDR3 is 17 amino acids long. The germline CDR1 and CDR2 sequences are LGHNA and YNFKEQ. V gave up 0 bases and J gave up 5 bases; unmatched junction bases: 9. The CDR3 is CASSQDRAGGLGETQYF. CDR3 sequence (DNA): TGTGCCAGCAGCCAAGATCGAGCGGGAGGGCTGGGGGAGACCCAGTACTTC.

The chain couples TRBV4-1 to TRBJ1-2, with TRBD1 matching 7 bases. J gave up 4 bases and V 0 bases, and 2 bases lay outside the gene matches. The CDR3 covers 14 residues. The V gene's germline CDR1 is MGHRA and CDR2 YSYEKL. The CDR3 loop is CASSQEGTAYGYTF. In DNA form, the CDR3 reads TGCGCCAGCAGCCAAGAAGGGACAGCCTATGGCTACACCTTC.

The chain couples TRBV28 to TRBJ2-1; D possibly corresponds to TRBD2 (6 bases). CDR1 MDHEN and CDR2 SYDVKM come from the germline V gene. Trimming took off 6 bases at V and 8 bases at J, with 17 bases between the two ends. This CDR3 has 14 amino acids. CDR3 sequence: CASSSPGVVDEQFF. The DNA for the CDR3 is TGTGCCAGCAGCTCCCCGGGGGTAGTCGATGAGCAGTTCTTC. The complete variable domain, with remaining parts taken from reference TRBV28 and TRBJ2-1, reads DVKVTQSSRYLVKRTGEKVFLECVQDMDHENMFWYRQDPGLGLRLIYFSYDVKMKEKGDIPEGYSVSREKKERFSLILESASTNQTSMYLCASSSPGVVDEQFFGPGTRLTVL.